This T cell receptor beta chain is from a study of cytomegalovirus exposure and HLA in healthy donors. V lost 2 bases and J 5 bases, leaving 12 bases between the germline ends. There are 14 residues in the CDR3. Germline assignment: CDR1 MNHNY and CDR2 SVGAGI (reference sequence). The donors were members of the validation cohort comprising over a hundred subjects, separate from the roughly 680-subject first cohort. Sequencing was performed with immunoSEQ multiplex PCR; in TCRdb, only in-frame clones are kept and a portion is missing. The table lists 150,000 to 200,000 clones, less than 90% of them singletons, with around 5% in the top ten. Study-wide results and caveats: The study recorded 150 to 200 TCR beta chains that were cytomegalovirus-associated.

This clone has just a few counts. The antigen is undetermined. The rearrangement uses TRBV6-6 and TRBJ1-1; D remains unclear. The sample consisted of PBMCs. This receptor was identified in a woman in her 30s in good health and CMV-seronegative. CDR3 residues: CASSYDGGRTEAFF. The CDR3 coding sequence is TGTGCCAGCAGTTACGACGGAGGGAGGACTGAAGCTTTCTTT.